These 25 T cell receptor beta chains share one sample of origin, sequenced in a study of T cell responses to AZD1222 COVID-19 vaccine. Generated by immunoSEQ multiplex PCR, the TCRdb table keeps only in-frame clones and is missing some. The sample has more than 150,000 clones; 80% to 95% are singletons. This specimen was peripheral blood, taken on day 0 of AZD1222 vaccination. These receptors were taken from an adult in good health.

The chain combines TRBV18 with TRBJ1-5, with no clear D. V lost 0 bases and J lost 3, with 9 bases in between. CDR3 length: 15 amino acids. CDR1 and CDR2 from the germline V gene are KGHSH and LQKENI. As DNA, the CDR3 is TGTGCCAGCTCACCACCTCGCAGGTACAATCAGCCCCAGCATTTT. Translated, it gives CASSPPRRYNQPQHF.

This clone was recorded once. CDR3 DNA sequence: TGTGCCAGCAGGGAACCGAGCGCCTTTAGGACAGATACGCAGTATTTT. Its protein is CASREPSAFRTDTQYF. This chain connects TRBV2 to TRBJ2-3; D is unclear. Trimming removed 6 bases from V and 3 bases from J, with 19 bases in between. The CDR3 length is 16 residues. Germline V CDR1 and CDR2: SNHLY, FYNNEI.

The chain is built from TRBV30 and TRBJ1-6, with D possibly being TRBD1 (6 bases). Germline values: CDR1 GTSNPN, CDR2 SVGIG (reference sequence). This CDR3 comprises 15 residues. V gave up 6 bases and J gave up 7 bases, with 19 bases separating them. CDR3 sequence: CACPLGGAVNSPLHF. CDR3 in DNA: TGTGCCTGCCCCTTGGGGGGGGCAGTAAATTCACCCCTCCACTTT. The complete variable domain, with remaining parts taken from reference TRBV30 and TRBJ1-6, reads SQTIHQWPATLVQPVGSPLSLECTVEGTSNPNLYWYRQAAGRGLQLLFYSVGIGQISSEVPQNLSASRPQDRQFILSSKKLLLSDSGFYLCACPLGGAVNSPLHFGNGTRLTVT.

V gene TRBV4-3 combines with J gene TRBJ2-1; 8 bases fit TRBD2. Germline V lookup: CDR1 LGHNA, CDR2 YSLEER. The V segment lost 4 bases and the J segment 4 bases; nucleotides outside the gene matches: 12. The CDR3 sequence is 17 residues long. This CDR3 reads CASSPMTQAGAYNEQFF. CDR3 nucleotide sequence: TGCGCCAGCAGCCCTATGACCCAAGCGGGGGCTTACAATGAGCAGTTCTTC.

The chain uses TRBV12-3 or TRBV12-4 and TRBJ1-5, with unresolved D. This CDR3 has 13 residues. V was cut by 3 bases and J by 6 bases, with 9 bases left in between. The CDR3 bases are TGTGCCAGCAGTTTGGAGGGAGGTCAGCCCCAGCATTTT. Protein product: CASSLEGGQPQHF.

This clone is a singleton in its sample. The chain couples TRBV4-1 to TRBJ1-5; possible D gene TRBD1, 5 bases. The V gene lost 1 base and the J gene lost 2 bases, with 15 bases spanning the gap. The germline gives CDR1 MGHRA, CDR2 YSYEKL. The CDR3 is 17 residues long. CDR3 in amino acids: CASSQGPAWGGNQPQHF. For the CDR3, the DNA is TGCGCCAGCAGCCAAGGCCCCGCCTGGGGCGGCAATCAGCCCCAGCATTTT.

This chain uses TRBV5-1 with TRBJ2-7; D may be TRBD1 (6 bases). The germline CDR1 and CDR2 sequences are SGHRS and YFSETQ. V was shortened by 2 bases and J by 3 bases, with 21 bases between the two germline ends. This CDR3 contains 17 residues. The CDR3 is CASSFLGLQGEGYEQYF. The CDR3 nucleotides read TGCGCCAGCAGCTTTTTAGGCCTACAGGGTGAGGGCTACGAGCAGTACTTC.

The chain combines TRBV28 with TRBJ1-5, with D unresolved. Trimming took off 5 bases at V and 3 bases at J, with 8 bases between the two ends. CDR1 MDHEN and CDR2 SYDVKM come from the germline V gene. The CDR3 loop spans 13 amino acids. The CDR3 DNA reads as TGTGCCAGCAGTGACACGTTCAATCAGCCCCAGCATTTT. Encoded protein: CASSDTFNQPQHF.

This clone was observed once. J is TRBJ1-1 and V is TRBV4-1, with TRBD1 matching 7 bases. The V gene's germline CDR1 is MGHRA and CDR2 YSYEKL. J lost 4 bases, V lost 4 bases, and 9 bases had no gene match. The CDR3 length is 15 residues. CDR3 residues: CASSLKSGGSTEAFF. CDR3 nucleotide sequence: TGCGCCAGCAGCCTTAAATCAGGGGGAAGCACTGAAGCTTTCTTT.

CDR3 residues: CASSYPGQGRGTEAFF. Here the CDR3 DNA reads TGTGCCAGCAGCTACCCGGGACAGGGAAGGGGCACTGAAGCTTTCTTT. V gene TRBV7-2 combines with J gene TRBJ1-1; 9 bases are a match to TRBD1. Germline-derived CDR1 and CDR2 are SGHTA and FQGNSA. V lost 4 bases, J lost 4 bases, and 10 bases stayed unmatched. The CDR3 consists of 16 residues.

The chain employs TRBV19 and TRBJ1-2; tentative D call: TRBD1 (6 bases). Trimming cost V 3 bases and J 1 base, with 12 bases left between them. Germline V CDR1 and CDR2: LNHDA, SQIVND (reference sequence). There are 15 residues in the CDR3. The CDR3 region is CASSMSGRGNYGYTF. In DNA form, the CDR3 reads TGTGCCAGTAGTATGTCTGGCAGGGGTAACTATGGCTACACCTTC. The variable domain in full, completed from reference TRBV19 and TRBJ1-2, reads DGGITQSPKYLFRKEGQNVTLSCEQNLNHDAMYWYRQDPGQGLRLIYYSQIVNDFQKGDIAEGYSVSREKKESFPLTVTSAQKNPTAFYLCASSMSGRGNYGYTFGSGTRLTVV.

This chain joins TRBV6-1 and TRBJ2-2, with D possibly TRBD2 on 6 matching bases. Germline V gives CDR1 MNHNS, CDR2 SASEGT. Trimming took off 2 bases at V and 2 bases at J, with 9 bases between the two ends. This CDR3 has 15 amino acids. In DNA form, the CDR3 reads TGTGCCAGCAGTGAAATGGGGGGTAACACCGGGGAGCTGTTTTTT. This translates into CASSEMGGNTGELFF.

The CDR3 region is CATSREGTGLFGYTF. CDR3 nucleotide sequence: TGTGCCACCAGCAGAGAGGGGACAGGGTTGTTTGGCTACACCTTC. The rearrangement joins TRBV15 to TRBJ1-2; 9 nucleotides line up with TRBD1. J gave up 7 bases and V 0 bases, and 6 bases lay outside the gene matches. Germline CDR1 is LNHNV and CDR2 is YYDKDF (reference sequence). The CDR3 length is 15 residues.

This chain joins TRBV12-3 or TRBV12-4 and TRBJ1-2, with 10 bases aligning to TRBD1. Losses at the gene ends were 5 bases for V and 8 bases for J; bases not matched to a gene: 5. This CDR3 is built from 13 residues. Here the CDR3 reads CASSKGQGNGYTF. Here the CDR3 DNA reads TGTGCCAGCAGTAAGGGACAGGGGAACGGCTACACCTTC.

This sequence joins TRBV7-9 and TRBJ2-1; perhaps TRBD2 as D (5 bases). V lost 4 bases, J lost 9 bases, and 13 bases lay in between. Germline values: CDR1 SEHNR, CDR2 FQNEAQ (reference sequence). This CDR3 has 13 amino acids. The CDR3 loop is CASSSDTRSEQFF. CDR3 nucleotides: TGTGCCAGCAGCTCAGACACTAGGAGTGAGCAGTTCTTC.

The chain recombines TRBV7-2 with TRBJ2-6; no clear D gene. Trimming took off 3 bases at V and 2 bases at J, with 8 bases between the two ends. The CDR3 contains 15 residues. Germline V gene data show CDR1 as SGHTA and CDR2 as FQGNSA. CDR3: CASSLRMAGANVLTF. The CDR3 DNA is TGTGCCAGCAGCTTGAGGATGGCTGGGGCCAACGTCCTGACTTTC. The full variable domain, with the rest looked up from reference TRBV7-2 and TRBJ2-6, is GAGVSQSPSNKVTEKGKDVELRCDPISGHTALYWYRQSLGQGLEFLIYFQGNSAPDKSGLPSDRFSAERTGGSVSTLTIQRTQQEDSAVYLCASSLRMAGANVLTFGAGSRLTVL.

The chain recombines TRBV5-4 with TRBJ1-1, with 7 nucleotides matching TRBD1. The germline gives CDR1 SGHNT, CDR2 YYREEE (reference sequence). CDR3 length equals 14 residues. Trimming cost V 8 bases and J 4 bases; bases outside gene matches: 11. The CDR3: CASHPGGARTEAFF. DNA of the CDR3: TGTGCCAGTCACCCAGGGGGGGCGCGCACTGAAGCTTTCTTT.

V is TRBV27 and J is TRBJ1-2; D is perhaps TRBD1 (6 bases). Germline V lookup: CDR1 MNHEY, CDR2 SMNVEV (reference sequence). The CDR3 covers 14 residues. Trimming shortened V by 2 bases and J by 8 bases, and 15 bases separated the two germline ends. The CDR3 sequence is CASSLLWTALGYTF. CDR3 sequence (DNA): TGTGCCAGCAGTTTACTTTGGACAGCGCTGGGCTACACCTTC.

The rearrangement joins TRBV5-1 to TRBJ1-4; the match to TRBD1 covers 8 bases. V shed 0 bases and J 2 bases; nucleotides not matched to a gene: 3. Looked up from germline, CDR1 is SGHRS and CDR2 is YFSETQ. The CDR3 length is 16 residues. The CDR3 is CASSLGTGITNEKLFF. The CDR3 DNA follows: TGCGCCAGCAGCTTGGGGACAGGGATTACTAATGAAAAACTGTTTTTT.

The chain links TRBV28 to TRBJ2-6; D may be TRBD1 (5 bases). The germline V and J ends were trimmed by 6 bases and 0 bases, with 9 bases remaining between them. This CDR3 region has 15 residues. Germline CDR1 is MDHEN and CDR2 is SYDVKM. CDR3 DNA: TGTGCCAGCAGGAGTCAGGGCTCTGGGGCCAACGTCCTGACTTTC. As protein: CASRSQGSGANVLTF. Full variable domain (remainder filled in from reference TRBV28 and TRBJ2-6): DVKVTQSSRYLVKRTGEKVFLECVQDMDHENMFWYRQDPGLGLRLIYFSYDVKMKEKGDIPEGYSVSREKKERFSLILESASTNQTSMYLCASRSQGSGANVLTFGAGSRLTVL.

The V call is TRBV5-8, the J call TRBJ1-5; no definite D call. The CDR3 is 14 amino acids. Germline assignment: CDR1 SGHTS and CDR2 YDEGEE. The V end was cut by 0 bases, the J end by 0 bases, with 4 bases between. The CDR3 here is CASSLGHSNQPQHF. The CDR3 coding sequence is TGTGCCAGCAGCTTGGGTCATAGCAATCAGCCCCAGCATTTT. The whole variable domain, remainder taken from reference TRBV5-8 and TRBJ1-5, is EAGVTQSPTHLIKTRGQQATLRCSPISGHTSVYWYQQALGLGLQFLLWYDEGEERNRGNFPPRFSGRQFPNYSSELNVNALELEDSALYLCASSLGHSNQPQHFGDGTRLSIL.

This chain joins TRBV7-9 and TRBJ1-1; no clear D. Trimming removed 5 bases at V and 11 bases at J, with 12 bases between. The CDR3 has 11 amino acids. Germline values: CDR1 SEHNR, CDR2 FQNEAQ (reference sequence). The CDR3 sequence is CASSPRPEAFF. The CDR3 bases are TGTGCCAGCAGCCCCCGCCCGGAGGCTTTCTTT.

The V and J genes are TRBV19 and TRBJ1-1; D is unresolved. This CDR3 spans 13 amino acids. CDR1 is LNHDA and CDR2 is SQIVND in the germline V gene (reference sequence). Trimming shortened V by 7 bases and J by 3 bases, and 12 bases separated the two germline ends. The CDR3 sequence is CASNWGMDTEAFF. As DNA, the CDR3 is TGTGCCAGTAATTGGGGTATGGACACTGAAGCTTTCTTT.

This clone was seen only once. V and J are TRBV5-1 and TRBJ1-1; D is uncertain. The V gene lost 4 bases and the J gene lost 6 bases, with 13 bases spanning the gap. Germline V gene lookup returns CDR1 SGHRS and CDR2 YFSETQ. The CDR3 length is 13 residues. DNA of the CDR3: TGCGCCAGCAGCCCTGGGCGGGAATCTGAAGCTTTCTTT. Residues: CASSPGRESEAFF.

The chain links TRBV2 to TRBJ1-3; a weak D match, TRBD1 (5 bases). In germline, CDR1 is SNHLY, CDR2 FYNNEI. The CDR3 contains 15 residues. V lost 4 bases and J lost 2, with 12 bases in between. The CDR3 DNA reads as TGTGCCAGCAGTGTGGGCAGGGACGCTGGAAACACCATATATTTT. Translating gives CASSVGRDAGNTIYF. The complete variable domain, with remaining parts taken from reference TRBV2 and TRBJ1-3, reads EPEVTQTPSHQVTQMGQEVILRCVPISNHLYFYWYRQILGQKVEFLVSFYNNEISEKSEIFDDQFSVERPDGSNFTLKIRSTKLEDSAMYFCASSVGRDAGNTIYFGEGSWLTVV.